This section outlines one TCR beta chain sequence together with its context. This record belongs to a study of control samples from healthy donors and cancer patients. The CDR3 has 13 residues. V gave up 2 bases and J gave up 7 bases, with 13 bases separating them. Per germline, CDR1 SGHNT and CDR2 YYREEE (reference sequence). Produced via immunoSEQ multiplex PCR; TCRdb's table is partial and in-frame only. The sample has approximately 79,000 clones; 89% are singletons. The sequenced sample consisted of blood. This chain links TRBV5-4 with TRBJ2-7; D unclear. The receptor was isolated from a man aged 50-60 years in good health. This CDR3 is CASSFSLTGEQYF. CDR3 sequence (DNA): TGTGCCAGCAGCTTCTCCCTTACCGGAGAGCAGTACTTC. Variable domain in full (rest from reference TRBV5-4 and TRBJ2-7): ETGVTQSPTHLIKTRGQQVTLRCSSQSGHNTVSWYQQALGQGPQFIFQYYREEENGRGNFPPRFSGLQFPNYSSELNVNALELDDSALYLCASSFSLTGEQYFGPGTRLTVT.